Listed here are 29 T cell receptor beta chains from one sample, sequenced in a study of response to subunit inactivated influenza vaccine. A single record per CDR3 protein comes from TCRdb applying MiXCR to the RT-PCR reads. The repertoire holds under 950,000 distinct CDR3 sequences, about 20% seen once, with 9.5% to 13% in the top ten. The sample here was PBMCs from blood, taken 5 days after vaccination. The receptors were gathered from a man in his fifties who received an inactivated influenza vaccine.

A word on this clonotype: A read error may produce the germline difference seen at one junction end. The CDR3 protein is CSAREASGASYEQHF. For the CDR3, the DNA is TGCAGTGCTAGAGAGGCTAGCGGGGCCTCCTACGAGCAGCACTTC. The chain is built from TRBV20-1 and TRBJ2-7; 9 bases agree with TRBD2. This CDR3 is 15 amino acids long. Germline V gene sequence: CDR1 DFQATT, CDR2 SNEGSKA (reference sequence).

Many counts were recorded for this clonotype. CDR3 protein: CASSYPTPGLAESTDTQYF. The CDR3 nucleotides read TGTGCCAGCAGTTACCCTACGCCGGGACTAGCGGAAAGCACAGATACGCAGTATTTT. The chain is built from TRBV11-2 and TRBJ2-3; TRBD2 agrees at 11 bases. The CDR3 consists of 19 residues. Germline CDR1 SGHAT, CDR2 FQNNGV. J gave up 0 bases and V 6 bases, and 14 bases lay outside the gene matches.

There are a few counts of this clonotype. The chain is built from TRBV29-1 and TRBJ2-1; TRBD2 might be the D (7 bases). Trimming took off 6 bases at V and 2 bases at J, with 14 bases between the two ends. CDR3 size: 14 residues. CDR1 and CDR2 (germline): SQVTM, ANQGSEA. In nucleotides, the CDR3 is TGCAGCGTGAAAGGGGGGGGAACCTACAATGAGCAGTTCTTC. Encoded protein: CSVKGGGTYNEQFF.

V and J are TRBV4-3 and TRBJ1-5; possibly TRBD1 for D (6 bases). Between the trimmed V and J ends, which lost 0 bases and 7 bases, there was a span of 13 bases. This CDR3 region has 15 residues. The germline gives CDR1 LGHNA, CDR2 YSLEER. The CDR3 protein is CASSQDTGQGQPQHF. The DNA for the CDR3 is TGCGCCAGCAGCCAAGATACAGGGCAAGGACAGCCCCAGCATTTT.

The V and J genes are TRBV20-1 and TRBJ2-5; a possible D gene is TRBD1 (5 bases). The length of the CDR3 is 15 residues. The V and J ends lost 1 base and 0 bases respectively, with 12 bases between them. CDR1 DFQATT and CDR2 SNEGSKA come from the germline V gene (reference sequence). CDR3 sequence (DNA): TGCAGTGCTAGAGTGGCAGGGCCCCACCAAGAGACCCAGTACTTC. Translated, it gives CSARVAGPHQETQYF.

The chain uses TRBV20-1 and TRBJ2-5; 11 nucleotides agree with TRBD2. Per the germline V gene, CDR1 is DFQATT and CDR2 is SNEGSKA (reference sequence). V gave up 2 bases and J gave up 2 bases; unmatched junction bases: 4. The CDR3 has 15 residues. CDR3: CSARKTSGTQETQYF. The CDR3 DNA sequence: TGCAGTGCTAGAAAGACTAGCGGGACACAAGAGACCCAGTACTTC.

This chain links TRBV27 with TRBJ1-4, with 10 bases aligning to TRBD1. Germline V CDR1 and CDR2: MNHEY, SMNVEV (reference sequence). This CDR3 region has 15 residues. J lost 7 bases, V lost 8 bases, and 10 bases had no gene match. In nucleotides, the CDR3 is TGTGCCAGCGGACCGACAGGGGGCGAAGGTGAAAAACTGTTTTTT. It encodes CASGPTGGEGEKLFF.

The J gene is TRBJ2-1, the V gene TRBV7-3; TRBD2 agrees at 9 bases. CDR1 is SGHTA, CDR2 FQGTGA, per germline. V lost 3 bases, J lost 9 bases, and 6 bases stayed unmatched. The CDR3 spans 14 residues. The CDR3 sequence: CASSFGGRGGEQFF. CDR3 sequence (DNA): TGTGCCAGCAGCTTTGGCGGGAGGGGAGGTGAGCAGTTCTTC. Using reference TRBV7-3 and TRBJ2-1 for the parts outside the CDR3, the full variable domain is GAGVSQTPSNKVTEKGKYVELRCDPISGHTALYWYRQSLGQGPEFLIYFQGTGAADDSGLPNDRFFAVRPEGSVSTLKIQRTERGDSAVYLCASSFGGRGGEQFFGPGTRLTVL.

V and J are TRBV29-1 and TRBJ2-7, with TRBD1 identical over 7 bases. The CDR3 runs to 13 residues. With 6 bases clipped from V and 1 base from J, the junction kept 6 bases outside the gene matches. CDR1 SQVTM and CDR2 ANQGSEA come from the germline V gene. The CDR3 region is CSVRTGASYEQYF. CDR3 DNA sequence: TGCAGCGTCCGGACAGGAGCGTCCTACGAGCAGTACTTC.

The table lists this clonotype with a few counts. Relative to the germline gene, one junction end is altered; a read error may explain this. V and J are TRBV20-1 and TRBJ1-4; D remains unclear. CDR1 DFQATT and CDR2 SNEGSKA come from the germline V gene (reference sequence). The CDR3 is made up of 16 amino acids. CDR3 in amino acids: CSARGRAYATNEKLFF. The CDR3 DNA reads TGCAGTGCGAGAGGTCGGGCATATGCAACTAATGAAAAACTGTTTTTT.

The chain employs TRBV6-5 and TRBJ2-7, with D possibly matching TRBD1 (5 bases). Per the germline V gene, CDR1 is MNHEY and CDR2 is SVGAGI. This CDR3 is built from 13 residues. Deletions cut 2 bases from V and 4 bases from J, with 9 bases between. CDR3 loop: CASSYQTAYEQYF. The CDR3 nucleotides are TGTGCCAGCAGTTACCAGACAGCGTACGAGCAGTACTTC.

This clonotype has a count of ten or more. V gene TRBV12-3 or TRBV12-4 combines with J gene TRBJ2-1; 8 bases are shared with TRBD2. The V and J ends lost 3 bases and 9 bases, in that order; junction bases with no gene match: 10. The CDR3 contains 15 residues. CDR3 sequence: CASSLSGGGYSEQFF. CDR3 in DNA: TGTGCCAGCAGTTTGTCGGGGGGGGGATATTCTGAGCAGTTCTTC.

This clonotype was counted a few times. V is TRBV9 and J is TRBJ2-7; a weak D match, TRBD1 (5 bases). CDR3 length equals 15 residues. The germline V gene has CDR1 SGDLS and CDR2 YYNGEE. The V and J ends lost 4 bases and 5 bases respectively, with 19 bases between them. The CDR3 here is CASSTNSGFRNEQYF. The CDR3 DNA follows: TGTGCCAGCAGCACAAATTCAGGGTTTCGAAACGAGCAGTACTTC.

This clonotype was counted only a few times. CDR3 nucleotide sequence: TGTGCCAGCAGCCCATCCCGGACTAGCGGCCACAATGAGCAGTTCTTC. Residues: CASSPSRTSGHNEQFF. This chain connects TRBV7-8 to TRBJ2-1, with 10 bases fitting TRBD2. This CDR3 is built from 16 residues. Germline V CDR1 and CDR2: SGHVS, FQNEAQ. V shed 5 bases and J 5 bases; nucleotides not matched to a gene: 9. The variable domain in full, with the rest retrieved from reference TRBV7-8 and TRBJ2-1, is GAGVSQSPRYKVAKRGQDVALRCDPISGHVSLFWYQQALGQGPEFLTYFQNEAQLDKSGLPSDRFFAERPEGSVSTLKIQRTQQEDSAVYLCASSPSRTSGHNEQFFGPGTRLTVL.

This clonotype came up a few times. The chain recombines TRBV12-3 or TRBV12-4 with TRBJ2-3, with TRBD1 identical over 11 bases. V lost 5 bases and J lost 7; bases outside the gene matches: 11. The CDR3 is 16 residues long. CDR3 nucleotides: TGTGCCAGCAGTCAAACTCCGGGACAGGGGGGATATACGCAGTATTTT. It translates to CASSQTPGQGGYTQYF.

The DNA of the CDR3 is TGTGCCAGCAGTAAGTCCGGGACAGGAGGAGAGACCCAGTACTTC. This encodes CASSKSGTGGETQYF. The V and J genes are TRBV7-2 and TRBJ2-5; 8 bases map to TRBD1. V lost 6 bases to trimming and J lost 4 bases; unmatched junction nucleotides: 10. Germline lookup yields CDR1 SGHTA and CDR2 FQGNSA. The CDR3 is made up of 15 amino acids.

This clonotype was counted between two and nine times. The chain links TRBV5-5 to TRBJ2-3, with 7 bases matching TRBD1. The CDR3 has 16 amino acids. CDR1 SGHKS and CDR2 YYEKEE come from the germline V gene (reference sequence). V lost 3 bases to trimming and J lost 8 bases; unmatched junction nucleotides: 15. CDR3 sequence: CASSWGTAVPTFTQYF. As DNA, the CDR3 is TGTGCCAGCAGCTGGGGGACAGCGGTTCCCACGTTTACGCAGTATTTT.

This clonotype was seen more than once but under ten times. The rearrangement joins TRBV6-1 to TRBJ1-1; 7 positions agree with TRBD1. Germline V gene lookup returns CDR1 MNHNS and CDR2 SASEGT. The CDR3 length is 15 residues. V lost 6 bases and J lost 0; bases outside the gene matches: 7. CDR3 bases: TGTGCCAGCAGACCTCGACAGGGACTGAACACTGAAGCTTTCTTT. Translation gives CASRPRQGLNTEAFF.

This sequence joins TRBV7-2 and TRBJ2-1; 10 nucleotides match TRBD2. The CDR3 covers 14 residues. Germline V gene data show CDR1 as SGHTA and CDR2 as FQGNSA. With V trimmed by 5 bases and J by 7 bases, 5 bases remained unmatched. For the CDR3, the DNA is TGTGCCAGCAGCCCTGGACTAGCGGAAAATGAGCAGTTCTTC. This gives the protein CASSPGLAENEQFF.

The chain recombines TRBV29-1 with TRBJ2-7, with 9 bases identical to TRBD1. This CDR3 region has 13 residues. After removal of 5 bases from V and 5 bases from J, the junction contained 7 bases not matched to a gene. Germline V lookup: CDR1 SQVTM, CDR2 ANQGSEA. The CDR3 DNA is TGCAGCGTTATACGGGACAGGGCCCACGAGCAGTACTTC. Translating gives CSVIRDRAHEQYF.

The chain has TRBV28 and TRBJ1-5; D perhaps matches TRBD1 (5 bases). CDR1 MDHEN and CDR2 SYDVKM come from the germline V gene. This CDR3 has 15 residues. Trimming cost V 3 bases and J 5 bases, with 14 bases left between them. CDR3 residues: CASSFGGSRDQPQHF. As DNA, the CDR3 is TGTGCCAGCAGTTTCGGCGGGAGCAGGGATCAGCCCCAGCATTTT. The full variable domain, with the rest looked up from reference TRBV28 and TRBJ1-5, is DVKVTQSSRYLVKRTGEKVFLECVQDMDHENMFWYRQDPGLGLRLIYFSYDVKMKEKGDIPEGYSVSREKKERFSLILESASTNQTSMYLCASSFGGSRDQPQHFGDGTRLSIL.

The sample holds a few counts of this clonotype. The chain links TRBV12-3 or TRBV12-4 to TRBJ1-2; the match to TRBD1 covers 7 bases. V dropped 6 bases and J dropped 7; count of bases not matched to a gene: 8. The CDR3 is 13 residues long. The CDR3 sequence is CASSPRGGIGYTF. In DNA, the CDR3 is TGTGCCAGCAGCCCCAGGGGGGGGATTGGCTACACCTTC.

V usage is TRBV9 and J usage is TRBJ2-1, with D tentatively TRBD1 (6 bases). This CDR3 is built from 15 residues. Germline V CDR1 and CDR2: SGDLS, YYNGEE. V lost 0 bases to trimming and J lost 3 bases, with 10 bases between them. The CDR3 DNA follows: TGTGCCAGCAGCGTAGGTGGGGGACACTACAATGAGCAGTTCTTC. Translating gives CASSVGGGHYNEQFF.

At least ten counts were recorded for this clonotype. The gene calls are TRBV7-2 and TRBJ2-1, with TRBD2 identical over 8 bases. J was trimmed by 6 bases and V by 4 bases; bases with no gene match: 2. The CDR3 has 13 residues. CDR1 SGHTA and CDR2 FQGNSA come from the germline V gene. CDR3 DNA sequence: TGTGCCAGCAGCTCACGGGGGGGCAATGAGCAGTTCTTC. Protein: CASSSRGGNEQFF.

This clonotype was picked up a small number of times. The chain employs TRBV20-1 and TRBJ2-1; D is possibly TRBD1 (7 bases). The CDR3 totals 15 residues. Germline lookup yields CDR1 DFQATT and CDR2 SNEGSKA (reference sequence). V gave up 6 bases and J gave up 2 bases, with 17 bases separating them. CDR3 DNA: TGCAGTGCCAGGGGGGTAGGGACGGCCTACAATGAGCAGTTCTTC. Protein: CSARGVGTAYNEQFF.

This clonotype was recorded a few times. Here the CDR3 reads CASSRGTGYEQYF. CDR3 nucleotide sequence: TGTGCCAGCAGCCGAGGTACAGGTTACGAGCAGTACTTC. The chain couples TRBV5-4 to TRBJ2-7, with D possibly being TRBD1 (5 bases). Per the germline V gene, CDR1 is SGHNT and CDR2 is YYREEE (reference sequence). Trimming took off 4 bases at V and 4 bases at J, with 12 bases between the two ends. The CDR3 is 13 residues long. Drawing the rest from reference TRBV5-4 and TRBJ2-7, the complete variable domain is ETGVTQSPTHLIKTRGQQVTLRCSSQSGHNTVSWYQQALGQGPQFIFQYYREEENGRGNFPPRFSGLQFPNYSSELNVNALELDDSALYLCASSRGTGYEQYFGPGTRLTVT.

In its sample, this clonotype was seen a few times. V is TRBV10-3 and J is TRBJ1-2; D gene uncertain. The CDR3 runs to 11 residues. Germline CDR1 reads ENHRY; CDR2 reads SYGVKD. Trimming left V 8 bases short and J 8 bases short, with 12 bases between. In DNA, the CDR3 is TGTGCCATCGCGTCTCGCGGAGGCTACACCTTC. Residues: CAIASRGGYTF.

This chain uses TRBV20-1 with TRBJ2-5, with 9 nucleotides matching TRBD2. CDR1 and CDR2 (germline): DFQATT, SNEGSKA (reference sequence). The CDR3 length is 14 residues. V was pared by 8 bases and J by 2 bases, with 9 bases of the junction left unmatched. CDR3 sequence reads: CSTLAGAGQETQYF. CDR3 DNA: TGCAGTACGTTAGCGGGGGCCGGACAAGAGACCCAGTACTTC.

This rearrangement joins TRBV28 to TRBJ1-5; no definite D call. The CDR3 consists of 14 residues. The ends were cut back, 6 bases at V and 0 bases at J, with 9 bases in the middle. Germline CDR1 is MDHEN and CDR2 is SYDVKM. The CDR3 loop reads CASRSGNSNQPQHF. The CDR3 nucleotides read TGTGCCAGCAGAAGTGGGAATAGCAATCAGCCCCAGCATTTT.